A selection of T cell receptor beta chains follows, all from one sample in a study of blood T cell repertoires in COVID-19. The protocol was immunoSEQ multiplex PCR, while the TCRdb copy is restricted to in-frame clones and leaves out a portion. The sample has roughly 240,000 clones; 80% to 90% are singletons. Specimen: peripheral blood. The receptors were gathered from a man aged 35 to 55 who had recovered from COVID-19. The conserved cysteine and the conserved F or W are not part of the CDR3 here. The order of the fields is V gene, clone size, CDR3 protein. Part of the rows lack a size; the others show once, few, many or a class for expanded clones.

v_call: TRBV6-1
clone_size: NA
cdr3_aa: ASSSGQAADTQY

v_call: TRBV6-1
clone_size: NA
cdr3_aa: ASSGLGGQAGANVLT

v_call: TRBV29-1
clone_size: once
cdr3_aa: SVEVRYEQY

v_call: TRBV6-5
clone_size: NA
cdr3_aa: ATSFPPQGIDGYT

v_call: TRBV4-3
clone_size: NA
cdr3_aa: ASSRSPGQHYEQY

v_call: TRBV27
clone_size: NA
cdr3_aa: ASSTYRGENTEAF

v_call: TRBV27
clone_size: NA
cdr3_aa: ASSFRGFYGYT

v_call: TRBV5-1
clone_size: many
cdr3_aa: ASSPRGQATLEQY

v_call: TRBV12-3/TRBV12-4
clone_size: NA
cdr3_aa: ASSASNYGYT

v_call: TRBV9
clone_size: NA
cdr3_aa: ASSRDPTGVHEQY

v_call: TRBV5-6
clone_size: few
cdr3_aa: ASSLNRWIEQY

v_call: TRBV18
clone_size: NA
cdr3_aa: ASSPKTGGDTEAF

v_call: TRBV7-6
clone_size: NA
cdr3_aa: ASSSGGAYSSTDTQY

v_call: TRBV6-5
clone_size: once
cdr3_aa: ASSYVDREKLF

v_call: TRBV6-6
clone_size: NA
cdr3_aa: ASSYVAFYEQY

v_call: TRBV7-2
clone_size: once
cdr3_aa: ASSSYGTGVSEQY

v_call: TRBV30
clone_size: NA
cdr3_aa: AAQGTYEQY

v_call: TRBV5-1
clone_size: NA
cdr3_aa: ASRGTATNEKLF

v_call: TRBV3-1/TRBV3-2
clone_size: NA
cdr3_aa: ASSHRDSPMTDTQY

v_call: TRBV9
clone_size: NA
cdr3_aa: ASSVRDKNTGELF

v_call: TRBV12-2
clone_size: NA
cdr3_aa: ASRLASGGLASLKY

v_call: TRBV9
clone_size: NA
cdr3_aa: ASSSKGQLNEKLF

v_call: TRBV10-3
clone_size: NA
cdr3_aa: AISDRTGSDYGYT

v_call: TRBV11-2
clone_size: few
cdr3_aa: ASSFGSSGSETQY

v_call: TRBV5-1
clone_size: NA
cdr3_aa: ASSLGSGHTDTQY

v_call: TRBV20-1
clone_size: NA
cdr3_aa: SAPTGSGYT

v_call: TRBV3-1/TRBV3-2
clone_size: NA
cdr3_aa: ASSARLGNTGELF

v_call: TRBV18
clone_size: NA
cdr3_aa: ASSPGTGRPETQY

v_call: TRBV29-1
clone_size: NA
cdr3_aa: SAMAGLSEQY

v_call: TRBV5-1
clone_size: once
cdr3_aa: ASSLLTAQNTEAF

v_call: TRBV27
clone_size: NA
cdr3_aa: ASSRGDRALLGEKLF

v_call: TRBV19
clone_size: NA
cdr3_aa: ASSVPEGAYYEQY

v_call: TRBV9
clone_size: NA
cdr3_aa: ASSRGQVTPLH

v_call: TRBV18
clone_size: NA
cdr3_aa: ASSPRQGTNAGELF

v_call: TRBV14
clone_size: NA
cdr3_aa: ASSQDTFRRKLF

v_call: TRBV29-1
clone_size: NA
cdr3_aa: SVQTGAGGYT

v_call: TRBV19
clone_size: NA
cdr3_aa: ASYKQGSNQPQH

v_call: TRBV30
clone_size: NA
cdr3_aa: AWSVRQGAWEQY

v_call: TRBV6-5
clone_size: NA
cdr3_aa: ASSPDGTRDEQY

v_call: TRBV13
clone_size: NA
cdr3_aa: ASSFRQGMGEQY

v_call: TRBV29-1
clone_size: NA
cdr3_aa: SVAEGTSNQPQH

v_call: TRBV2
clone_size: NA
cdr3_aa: ASSEEGGAGTEAF

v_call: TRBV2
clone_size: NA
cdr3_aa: ATSEGRYT

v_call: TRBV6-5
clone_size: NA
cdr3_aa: ASSGTLIPYEQY

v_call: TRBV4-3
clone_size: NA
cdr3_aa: ASSRERPTDTQY

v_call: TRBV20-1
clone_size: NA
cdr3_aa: SASDSYEQY

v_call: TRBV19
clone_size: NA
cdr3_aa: ASTPRGTDPNEQF

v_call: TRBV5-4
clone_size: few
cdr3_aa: ASSLHRDSGRLNEQF

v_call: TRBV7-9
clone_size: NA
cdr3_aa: ASPARRGSYNEQF

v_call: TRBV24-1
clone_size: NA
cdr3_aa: ATSDGGGQETQY

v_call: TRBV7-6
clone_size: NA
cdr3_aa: ASSLYLTYNEQF

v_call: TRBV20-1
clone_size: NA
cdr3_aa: SASSAGEGTDTQY